One T cell receptor beta chain is described in this entry. Its specificity is unknown. The data were taken from a study of neurological immune-mediated disorders. J lost 6 bases, V lost 5 bases, and 8 bases had no gene match. Germline V gives CDR1 SGHAT, CDR2 FQNNGV. The CDR3 sequence is 16 residues long. cDNA was made by 5'RACE with 10-nucleotide random UMIs. From 15-18 subjects, over 200 million TCR-beta sequences were obtained in each sequencing run. From the 5' RACE reads, TCRdb called clonotypes with MiXCR, one entry per CDR3 protein. The table lists some 21,000 distinct CDR3 sequences, about 15% of them singletons, with roughly 15% in the top ten. Study findings and constraints: The greatest degree of TCR clonal expansion was observed in HTLV-1-associated myelopathy, with the lowest in multiple sclerosis, below that of healthy controls. The expanded clones of different subjects shared no CDR3 amino acid sequences (suggesting private repertoires in all groups).

The chain links TRBV11-2 to TRBJ2-2, with 11 nucleotides matching TRBD1. The origin of this receptor is a female donor with HTLV-1-associated myelopathy (HAM/TSP). The sequenced sample consisted of PBMCs. The CDR3: CASSATRDRGAGELFF. The CDR3, as DNA: TGTGCCAGCAGCGCCACCCGGGACAGGGGGGCCGGGGAGCTGTTTTTT.